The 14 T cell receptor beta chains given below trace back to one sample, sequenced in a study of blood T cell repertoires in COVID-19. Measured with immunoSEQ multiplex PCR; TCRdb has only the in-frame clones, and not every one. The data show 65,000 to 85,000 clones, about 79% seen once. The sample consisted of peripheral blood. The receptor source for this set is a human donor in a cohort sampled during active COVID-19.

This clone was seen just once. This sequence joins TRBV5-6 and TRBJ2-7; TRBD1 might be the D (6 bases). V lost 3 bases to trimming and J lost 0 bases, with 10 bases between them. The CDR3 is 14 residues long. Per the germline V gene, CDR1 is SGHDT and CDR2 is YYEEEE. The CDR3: CASSSRDISYEQYF. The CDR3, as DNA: TGTGCCAGCAGCTCCCGGGACATCTCCTACGAGCAGTACTTC.

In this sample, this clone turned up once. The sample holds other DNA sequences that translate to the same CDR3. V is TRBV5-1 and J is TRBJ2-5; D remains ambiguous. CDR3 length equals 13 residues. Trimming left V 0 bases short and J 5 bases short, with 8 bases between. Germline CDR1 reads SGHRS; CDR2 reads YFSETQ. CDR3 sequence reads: CASSLGSGETQYF. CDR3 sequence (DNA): TGCGCCAGCAGCTTGGGGTCAGGCGAGACCCAGTACTTC.

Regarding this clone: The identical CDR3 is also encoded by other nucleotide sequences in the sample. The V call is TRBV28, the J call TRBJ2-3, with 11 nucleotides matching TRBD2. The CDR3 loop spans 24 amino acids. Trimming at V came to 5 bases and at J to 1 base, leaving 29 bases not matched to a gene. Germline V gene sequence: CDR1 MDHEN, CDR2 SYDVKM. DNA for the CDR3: TGTGCCAGCAGTCCCCGGGGTGGGCTAGCGGGGGGTATAATAGTGTTCGGGGGCACAGATACGCAGTATTTT. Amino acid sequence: CASSPRGGLAGGIIVFGGTDTQYF.

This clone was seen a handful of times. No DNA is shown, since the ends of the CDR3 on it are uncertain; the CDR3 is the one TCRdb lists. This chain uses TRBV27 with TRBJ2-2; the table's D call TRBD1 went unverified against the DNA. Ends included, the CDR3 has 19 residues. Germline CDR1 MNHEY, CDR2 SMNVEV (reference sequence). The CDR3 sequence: CASSPLLDRGQTTPGSCFF.

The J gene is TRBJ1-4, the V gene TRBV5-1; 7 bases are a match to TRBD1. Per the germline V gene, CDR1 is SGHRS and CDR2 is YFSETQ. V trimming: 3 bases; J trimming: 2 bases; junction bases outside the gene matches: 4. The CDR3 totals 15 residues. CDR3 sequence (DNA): TGCGCCAGCAGCTCCTGGACAGGTACTAATGAAAAACTGTTTTTT. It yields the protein CASSSWTGTNEKLFF. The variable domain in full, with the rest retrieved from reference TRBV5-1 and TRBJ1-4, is KAGVTQTPRYLIKTRGQQVTLSCSPISGHRSVSWYQQTPGQGLQFLFEYFSETQRNKGNFPGRFSGRQFSNSRSEMNVSTLELGDSALYLCASSSWTGTNEKLFFGSGTQLSVL.

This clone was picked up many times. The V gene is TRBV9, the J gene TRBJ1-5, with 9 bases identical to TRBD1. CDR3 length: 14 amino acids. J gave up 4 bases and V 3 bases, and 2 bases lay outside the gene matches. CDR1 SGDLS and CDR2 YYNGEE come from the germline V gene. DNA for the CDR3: TGTGCCAGCAGCGAGGGACAGGGAAATCAGCCCCAGCATTTT. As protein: CASSEGQGNQPQHF.

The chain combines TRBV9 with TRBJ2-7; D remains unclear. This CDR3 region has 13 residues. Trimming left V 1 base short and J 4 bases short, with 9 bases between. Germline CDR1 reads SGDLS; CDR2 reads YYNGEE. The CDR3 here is CASSVSTAYEQYF. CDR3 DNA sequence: TGTGCCAGCAGCGTAAGCACCGCTTACGAGCAGTACTTC.

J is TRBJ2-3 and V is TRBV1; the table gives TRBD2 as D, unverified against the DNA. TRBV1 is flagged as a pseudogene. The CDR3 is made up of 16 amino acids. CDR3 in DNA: TGCACCAGCAGCCAAGATCGGCGGGGGGGAGGAGATACGCAGTATTTT. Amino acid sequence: CTSSQDRRGGGDTQYF.

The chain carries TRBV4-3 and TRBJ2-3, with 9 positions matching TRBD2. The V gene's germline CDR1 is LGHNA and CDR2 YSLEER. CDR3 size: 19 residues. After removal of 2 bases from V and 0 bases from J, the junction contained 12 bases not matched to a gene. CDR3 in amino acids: CASSQRGVSGSFSTDTQYF. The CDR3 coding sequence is TGCGCCAGCAGCCAAAGAGGAGTTAGCGGGAGCTTTAGCACAGATACGCAGTATTTT.

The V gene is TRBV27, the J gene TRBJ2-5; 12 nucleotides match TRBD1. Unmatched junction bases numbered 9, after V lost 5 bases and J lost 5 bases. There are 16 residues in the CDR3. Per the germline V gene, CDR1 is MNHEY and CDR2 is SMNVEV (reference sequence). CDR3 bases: TGTGCCAGCAGTACCTGGGGGACAGGGGGCGTTGAGACCCAGTACTTC. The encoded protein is CASSTWGTGGVETQYF.

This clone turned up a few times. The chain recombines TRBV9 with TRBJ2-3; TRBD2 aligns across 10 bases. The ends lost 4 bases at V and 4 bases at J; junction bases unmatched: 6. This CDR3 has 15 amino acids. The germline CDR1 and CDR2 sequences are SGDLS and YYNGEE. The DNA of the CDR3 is TGTGCCAGCAGCTTCAGCGGGAGGGTAGCAGATACGCAGTATTTT. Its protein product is CASSFSGRVADTQYF.

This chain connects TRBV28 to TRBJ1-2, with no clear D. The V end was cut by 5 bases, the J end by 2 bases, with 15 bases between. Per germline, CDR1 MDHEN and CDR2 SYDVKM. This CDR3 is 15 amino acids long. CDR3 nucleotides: TGTGCCAGCAGTCCGGAGGGTATCGGGAACTATGGCTACACCTTC. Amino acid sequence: CASSPEGIGNYGYTF.

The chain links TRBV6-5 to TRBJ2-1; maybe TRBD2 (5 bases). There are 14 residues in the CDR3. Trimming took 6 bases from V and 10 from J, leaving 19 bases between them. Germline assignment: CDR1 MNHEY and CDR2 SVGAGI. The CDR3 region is CASSPAGRDGEQFF. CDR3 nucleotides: TGTGCCAGCAGCCCCGCGGGTCGGGATGGAGAGCAGTTCTTC.

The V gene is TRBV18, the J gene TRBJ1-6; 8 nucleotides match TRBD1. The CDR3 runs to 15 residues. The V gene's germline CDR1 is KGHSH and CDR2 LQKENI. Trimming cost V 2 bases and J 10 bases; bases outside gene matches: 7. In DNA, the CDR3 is TGTGCCAGCTCACCAGGGCAGGGGGACAGGTCACCCCTCCACTTT. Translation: CASSPGQGDRSPLHF.